Below are 25 T cell receptor beta chains sequenced from a single sample in a study of blood T cell repertoires in COVID-19. Sequenced by immunoSEQ multiplex PCR; TCRdb stores in-frame clones only, minus some. The sample shows 350,000 to 550,000 clones, roughly 87% of them seen only once. The sample consisted of PBMCs or T cells enriched from blood (not recorded which). These receptors originate from a woman aged 18-29 years with acute COVID-19.

The chain couples TRBV9 to TRBJ2-2, with 7 bases matching TRBD1. The CDR3 runs 14 residues. Germline CDR1 is SGDLS and CDR2 is YYNGEE. V gave up 7 bases and J gave up 3 bases; unmatched junction bases: 6. CDR3 nucleotide sequence: TGTGCCAGCGCCGGGACAGACTACACCGGGGAGCTGTTTTTT. Encoded protein: CASAGTDYTGELFF.

The chain employs TRBV2 and TRBJ2-1, with 9 bases matching TRBD2. Germline lookup yields CDR1 SNHLY and CDR2 FYNNEI. V shed 5 bases and J 3 bases; nucleotides not matched to a gene: 11. CDR3 length: 17 amino acids. The CDR3 DNA follows: TGTGCCAGCAGTCCCCTCGGGGGACTAGCCCTCTACAATGAGCAGTTCTTC. Amino acid sequence: CASSPLGGLALYNEQFF.

The chain has TRBV28 and TRBJ1-3, with 9 bases fitting TRBD1. The CDR3 sequence is 15 residues long. Per the germline V gene, CDR1 is MDHEN and CDR2 is SYDVKM. The V gene end was trimmed by 1 base and the J gene end by 5 bases; junction bases not matched to a gene: 3. CDR3 loop: CASSLSGQGRNTIYF. DNA of the CDR3: TGTGCCAGCAGTTTATCGGGACAGGGAAGAAACACCATATATTTT.

This sequence joins TRBV4-1 and TRBJ1-4; weak D call: TRBD1 (6 bases). CDR3 length: 16 amino acids. V lost 3 bases, J lost 5 bases, and 16 bases lay in between. CDR1 is MGHRA and CDR2 is YSYEKL in the germline V gene. This chain's CDR3 is CASSQVVGQQNEKLFF. DNA for the CDR3: TGCGCCAGCAGCCAGGTGGTCGGACAGCAGAATGAAAAACTGTTTTTT.

The CDR3: CASSTGFWEKLFF. The CDR3, as DNA: TGCGCCAGCAGTACAGGGTTTTGGGAAAAACTGTTTTTT. The gene calls are TRBV4-3 and TRBJ1-4; a possible D gene is TRBD1 (6 bases). V lost 6 bases, J lost 8 bases, and 13 bases lay in between. The length of the CDR3 is 13 residues. Per the germline V gene, CDR1 is LGHNA and CDR2 is YSLEER.

The chain is built from TRBV28 and TRBJ2-3; 8 positions agree with TRBD2. From germline, CDR1 is MDHEN and CDR2 SYDVKM. J lost 0 bases, V lost 1 base, and 9 bases had no gene match. This CDR3 has 18 residues. CDR3 nucleotide sequence: TGTGCCAGCAGTTTATACGGGAGGGCGTTTACTAGCACAGATACGCAGTATTTT. Translation: CASSLYGRAFTSTDTQYF.

The chain is built from TRBV5-4 and TRBJ2-2, with 15 positions matching TRBD2. The CDR3 is made up of 16 amino acids. Trimming removed 4 bases from V and 8 bases from J; junction bases left unmatched: 6. Germline CDR1 and CDR2: SGHNT and YYREEE (reference sequence). The CDR3 nucleotides are TGTGCCAGCAGCGAGGGACTAGCGGGAGGTACGGGGGAGCTGTTTTTT. This codes for CASSEGLAGGTGELFF.

The sample holds a few counts of this clone. This rearrangement joins TRBV6-1 to TRBJ1-5; 9 bases align to TRBD1. The V segment lost 3 bases and the J segment 7 bases; nucleotides outside the gene matches: 7. Germline CDR1 MNHNS, CDR2 SASEGT. This CDR3 has 15 residues. The CDR3 loop reads CASSDPGQGGQPQHF. CDR3 in DNA: TGTGCCAGCAGTGATCCGGGACAGGGCGGGCAGCCCCAGCATTTT.

The gene calls are TRBV6-5 and TRBJ2-3; TRBD2 matches at 11 bases. CDR1 MNHEY and CDR2 SVGAGI come from the germline V gene. The CDR3 is 16 amino acids. Trimming cost V 4 bases and J 6 bases; bases outside gene matches: 9. CDR3 bases: TGTGCCAGCAGTTCCACCTTAGCGGGAGGGGGGGATACGCAGTATTTT. Residues: CASSSTLAGGGDTQYF.

The chain has TRBV29-1 and TRBJ1-2; D might be TRBD1 (6 bases). CDR3 size: 13 residues. V shed 6 bases and J shed 4 bases, with 15 bases lying between them. Germline CDR1 is SQVTM and CDR2 is ANQGSEA. CDR3 residues: CSVPRGDPYGYTF. As DNA, the CDR3 is TGCAGCGTACCCAGGGGCGACCCCTATGGCTACACCTTC.

V gene TRBV7-8 combines with J gene TRBJ1-4; tentatively, D is TRBD1 (5 bases). Trimming left V 1 base short and J 5 bases short, with 11 bases between. CDR3 length: 15 residues. CDR1 is SGHVS, CDR2 FQNEAQ, per germline. The CDR3 protein is CASSLEGRENEKLFF. DNA for the CDR3: TGTGCCAGCAGCTTAGAAGGCAGGGAAAATGAAAAACTGTTTTTT.

V is TRBV5-1 and J is TRBJ1-4; 8 positions agree with TRBD1. J gave up 7 bases and V 2 bases, and 7 bases lay outside the gene matches. CDR3 length: 15 residues. The V gene's germline CDR1 is SGHRS and CDR2 YFSETQ. The CDR3 protein is CASSFTGGRGEKLFF. The DNA of the CDR3 is TGCGCCAGCAGCTTTACAGGGGGTAGGGGTGAAAAACTGTTTTTT.

The chain carries TRBV7-2 and TRBJ2-5, with TRBD2 identical over 9 bases. The CDR3 contains 16 residues. CDR1 is SGHTA, CDR2 FQGNSA, per germline. V dropped 2 bases and J dropped 3; count of bases not matched to a gene: 7. The CDR3 bases are TGTGCCAGCAGCTTAATCGGGACTAGCAGAGAAGAGACCCAGTACTTC. Its protein is CASSLIGTSREETQYF.

This clone was observed a single time. This sequence joins TRBV27 and TRBJ2-3, with TRBD2 identical over 11 bases. CDR1 and CDR2 (germline): MNHEY, SMNVEV (reference sequence). J lost 0 bases, V lost 6 bases, and 8 bases had no gene match. The CDR3 contains 17 residues. The CDR3 DNA is TGTGCCAGCAGCACTTGGGGACTAGCGGTTAGCACAGATACGCAGTATTTT. It translates to CASSTWGLAVSTDTQYF.

On this clone itself: Sequence at one end of the junction differs from germline and may be a read error. V gene TRBV18 combines with J gene TRBJ1-3; no definite D call. This CDR3 is built from 13 residues. Germline CDR1 reads KGHSH; CDR2 reads LQKENI. The CDR3 is CASSPQSRNTIYF. The DNA of the CDR3 is TGTGCCAGCTCTCCACAGAGCAGAAACACCATATATTTT.

This chain links TRBV9 with TRBJ2-5; a possible D gene is TRBD1 (5 bases). Deletions cut 2 bases from V and 4 bases from J, with 12 bases between. CDR3 size: 14 residues. Per the germline V gene, CDR1 is SGDLS and CDR2 is YYNGEE. CDR3 in DNA: TGTGCCAGCAGCGTCTGGGGTCAGGGAGAGACCCAGTACTTC. This sequence encodes CASSVWGQGETQYF.

CDR3 sequence reads: CSASQGAEQYF. CDR3 bases: TGCAGTGCTAGCCAGGGGGCCGAGCAGTACTTC. This chain connects TRBV20-1 to TRBJ2-7, with 8 bases aligning to TRBD1. Germline V gene lookup returns CDR1 DFQATT and CDR2 SNEGSKA (reference sequence). After removal of 3 bases from V and 6 bases from J, the junction contained 1 base not matched to a gene. CDR3 size: 11 residues.

J is TRBJ2-3 and V is TRBV6-4, with TRBD2 as a possible D gene (6 bases). The germline CDR1 and CDR2 sequences are MRHNA and SNTAGT. CDR3 length: 16 amino acids. Trimming took 3 bases from V and 2 from J, leaving 15 bases between them. CDR3 loop: CASSERASASTDTQYF. In DNA, the CDR3 is TGTGCCAGCAGTGAGAGGGCTAGCGCATCCACAGATACGCAGTATTTT.

The DNA for the CDR3 is TGTGCCATCAGCCGAACCGGGACAGGGAGTGGCTACACCTTC. Amino acid sequence: CAISRTGTGSGYTF. This chain joins TRBV10-3 and TRBJ1-2, with TRBD1 identical over 9 bases. This CDR3 is built from 14 residues. Trimming cost V 6 bases and J 7 bases; bases outside gene matches: 9. Germline V gives CDR1 ENHRY, CDR2 SYGVKD.

The chain recombines TRBV18 with TRBJ2-3, with 7 bases matching TRBD1. The trim removed 3 bases at V and 3 bases at J, leaving 9 bases unmatched. The germline CDR1 and CDR2 sequences are KGHSH and LQKENI. CDR3 length: 16 residues. The CDR3 protein is CASSPARAGGTDTQYF. In DNA form, the CDR3 reads TGTGCCAGCTCACCCGCTCGGGCAGGGGGAACAGATACGCAGTATTTT. Full variable domain (remainder filled in from reference TRBV18 and TRBJ2-3): NAGVMQNPRHLVRRRGQEARLRCSPMKGHSHVYWYRQLPEEGLKFMVYLQKENIIDESGMPKERFSAEFPKEGPSILRIQQVVRGDSAAYFCASSPARAGGTDTQYFGPGTRLTVL.

J is TRBJ2-7 and V is TRBV30, with D unclear. Trimming removed 1 base from V and 2 bases from J, with 12 bases in between. The CDR3 consists of 14 residues. Germline CDR1 reads GTSNPN; CDR2 reads SVGIG (reference sequence). The CDR3 region has the DNA TGTGCCTGGAGTGAACAAGAAATTACCTACGAGCAGTACTTC. It is translated as CAWSEQEITYEQYF.

The chain carries TRBV18 and TRBJ2-1, with 12 bases lining up with TRBD2. J was trimmed by 8 bases and V by 3 bases; bases with no gene match: 14. This CDR3 is built from 18 residues. CDR1 and CDR2 from the germline V gene are KGHSH and LQKENI. The CDR3 is CASSPPRYLAGGIHEQFF. CDR3 DNA sequence: TGTGCCAGCTCACCCCCTCGGTATCTAGCGGGAGGGATCCATGAGCAGTTCTTC.

CDR3 amino acids: CARGDRGSEQYF. The CDR3 coding sequence is TGTGCCAGGGGGGACAGGGGTAGCGAGCAGTACTTC. The chain has TRBV27 and TRBJ2-7; TRBD1 matches 10 bases. Germline lookup yields CDR1 MNHEY and CDR2 SMNVEV (reference sequence). The V segment lost 9 bases and the J segment 6 bases; nucleotides outside the gene matches: 5. This CDR3 contains 12 residues.

J is TRBJ2-7 and V is TRBV28; unclear D gene. The length of the CDR3 is 11 residues. Germline V lookup: CDR1 MDHEN, CDR2 SYDVKM. Trimming stripped 6 bases from V and 3 bases from J, with 6 bases between. The DNA for the CDR3 is TGTGCCAGCAGGAGCAACTACGAGCAGTACTTC. Its protein is CASRSNYEQYF.

The J gene is TRBJ2-1, the V gene TRBV7-8; D is uncertain. Germline assignment: CDR1 SGHVS and CDR2 FQNEAQ. V lost 6 bases, J lost 0 bases, and 15 bases lay in between. The CDR3 contains 16 residues. For the CDR3, the DNA is TGTGCCAGCAGATCTGAAGACACCAGCTCCTACAATGAGCAGTTCTTC. Its protein product is CASRSEDTSSYNEQFF.